This TCR beta chain was observed in a study of blood T cell repertoires in COVID-19. As for the study in general: COVID-19 samples collected from the United States, Italy and Spain covered acute and convalescent phases. PBMCs, B-cell-depleted T cells, or T cells were the source of the cDNA or gDNA that made up the material.

The germline gives CDR1 LGHDT, CDR2 YNNKEL (reference sequence). V was shortened by 2 bases and J by 2 bases, with 3 bases between the two germline ends. The CDR3 is 12 residues long. Source study methods: How many nucleated cells were present was estimated from reference gene primer amplification. Here immunoSEQ multiplex PCR was the method, and the copy in TCRdb shows in-frame clones only, minus some. The D gene and trimming were derived from the DNA, and the V and J assignments and clone size from that table. There are 94,000 or so clones in the sample; 84% occur only once, and 25% lies in the top ten.

The sequenced sample was peripheral blood. The sequence was collected from a man in his sixties with acute or convalescent COVID-19. The V and J genes are TRBV3-1 (or the pseudogene TRBV3-2) and TRBJ1-1; D is uncertain. The CDR3 nucleotides are TGTGCCAGCAGCCAACTAAACACTGAAGCTTTCTTT. It encodes CASSQLNTEAFF.